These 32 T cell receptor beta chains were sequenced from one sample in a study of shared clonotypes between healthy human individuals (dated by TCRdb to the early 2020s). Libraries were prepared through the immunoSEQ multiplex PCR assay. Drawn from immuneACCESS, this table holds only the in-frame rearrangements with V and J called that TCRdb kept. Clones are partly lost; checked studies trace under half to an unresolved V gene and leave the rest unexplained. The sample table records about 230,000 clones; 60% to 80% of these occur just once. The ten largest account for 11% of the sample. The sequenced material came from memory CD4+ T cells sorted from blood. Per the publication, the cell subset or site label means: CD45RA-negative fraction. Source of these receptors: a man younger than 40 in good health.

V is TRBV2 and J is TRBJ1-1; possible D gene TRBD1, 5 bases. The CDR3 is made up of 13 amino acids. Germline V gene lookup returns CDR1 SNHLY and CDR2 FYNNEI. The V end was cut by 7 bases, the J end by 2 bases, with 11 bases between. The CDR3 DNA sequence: TGTGCCAGCATGGGGGAGTTTAACACTGAAGCTTTCTTT. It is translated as CASMGEFNTEAFF.

CDR3 nucleotides: TGTGCCAGCAAGTCGTCCGGGGAGCTGTTTTTT. Its protein is CASKSSGELFF. The chain uses TRBV6-1 and TRBJ2-2; no firm D call. Germline values: CDR1 MNHNS, CDR2 SASEGT. Trimming removed 7 bases from V and 6 bases from J, with 6 bases in between. CDR3 size: 11 residues.

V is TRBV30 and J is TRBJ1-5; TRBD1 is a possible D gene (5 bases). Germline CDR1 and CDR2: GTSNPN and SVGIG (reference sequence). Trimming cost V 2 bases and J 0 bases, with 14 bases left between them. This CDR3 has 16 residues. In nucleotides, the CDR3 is TGTGCCTGGAGTAGATGGGGGGGAGATAGCAATCAGCCCCAGCATTTT. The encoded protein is CAWSRWGGDSNQPQHF.

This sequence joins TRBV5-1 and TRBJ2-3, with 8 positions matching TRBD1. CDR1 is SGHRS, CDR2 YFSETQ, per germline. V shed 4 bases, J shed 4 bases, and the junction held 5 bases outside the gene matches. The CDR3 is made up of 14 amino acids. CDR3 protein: CASSPTGGADTQYF. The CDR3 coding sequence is TGCGCCAGCAGCCCTACAGGGGGTGCAGATACGCAGTATTTT. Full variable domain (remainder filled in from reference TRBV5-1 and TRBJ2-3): KAGVTQTPRYLIKTRGQQVTLSCSPISGHRSVSWYQQTPGQGLQFLFEYFSETQRNKGNFPGRFSGRQFSNSRSEMNVSTLELGDSALYLCASSPTGGADTQYFGPGTRLTVL.

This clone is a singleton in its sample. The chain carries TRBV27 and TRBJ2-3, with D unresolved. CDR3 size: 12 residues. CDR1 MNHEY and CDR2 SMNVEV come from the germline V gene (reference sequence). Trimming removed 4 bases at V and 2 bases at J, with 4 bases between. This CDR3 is CASSSYTDTQYF. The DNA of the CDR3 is TGTGCCAGCAGTTCCTACACAGATACGCAGTATTTT.

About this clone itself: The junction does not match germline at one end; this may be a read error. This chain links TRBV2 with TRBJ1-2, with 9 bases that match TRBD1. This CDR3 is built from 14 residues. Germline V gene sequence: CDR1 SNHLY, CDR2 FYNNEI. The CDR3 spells CASSYVRDRASPNF. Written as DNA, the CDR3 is TGTGCCAGCAGTTACGTCCGGGACAGGGCCTCACCCAACTTC.

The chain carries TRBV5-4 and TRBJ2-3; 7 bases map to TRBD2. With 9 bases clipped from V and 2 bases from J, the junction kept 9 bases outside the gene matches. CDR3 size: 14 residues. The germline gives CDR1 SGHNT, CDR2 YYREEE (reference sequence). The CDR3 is CATMVGGATDTQYF. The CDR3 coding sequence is TGTGCCACGATGGTGGGAGGGGCCACAGATACGCAGTATTTT.

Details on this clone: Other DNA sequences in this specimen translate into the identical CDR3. CDR3 DNA sequence: TGCGCCAGCAGCTTGACTAGCGGCTCCTACAATGAGCAGTTCTTC. Its translation is CASSLTSGSYNEQFF. The chain combines TRBV5-1 with TRBJ2-1, with 8 bases fitting TRBD2. The junction had 0 bases not matched to a gene; V was cut back by 1 base and J by 0 bases. The CDR3 totals 15 residues. Germline loops: CDR1 SGHRS, CDR2 YFSETQ.

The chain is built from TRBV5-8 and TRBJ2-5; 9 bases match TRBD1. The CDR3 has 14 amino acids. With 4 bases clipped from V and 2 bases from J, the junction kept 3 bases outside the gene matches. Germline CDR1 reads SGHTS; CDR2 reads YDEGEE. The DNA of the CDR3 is TGTGCCAGCAGCAGGACAGGGGTGCAAGAGACCCAGTACTTC. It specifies CASSRTGVQETQYF.

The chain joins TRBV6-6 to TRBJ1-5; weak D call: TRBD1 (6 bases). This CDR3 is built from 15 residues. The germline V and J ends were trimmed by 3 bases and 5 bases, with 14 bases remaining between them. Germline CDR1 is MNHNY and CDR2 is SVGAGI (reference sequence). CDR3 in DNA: TGTGCCAGCAGTTATATCGGGGGGGGGCATCAGCCCCAGCATTTT. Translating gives CASSYIGGGHQPQHF.

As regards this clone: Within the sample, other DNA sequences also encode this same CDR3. The CDR3, as DNA: TGTGCCAGCAGCTTAGGACTAGCGGTAGATACGCAGTATTTT. Translation: CASSLGLAVDTQYF. The V gene is TRBV7-9, the J gene TRBJ2-3; 9 nucleotides agree with TRBD2. The V segment lost 1 base and the J segment 5 bases; nucleotides outside the gene matches: 1. This CDR3 comprises 14 residues. CDR1 is SEHNR, CDR2 FQNEAQ, per germline (reference sequence).

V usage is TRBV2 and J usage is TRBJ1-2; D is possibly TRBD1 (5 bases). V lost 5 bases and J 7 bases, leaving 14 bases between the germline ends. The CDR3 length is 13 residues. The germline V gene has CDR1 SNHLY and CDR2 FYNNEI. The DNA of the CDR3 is TGTGCCAGCAGTTGGCGGCAGGGAAGTGGCTACACCTTC. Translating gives CASSWRQGSGYTF. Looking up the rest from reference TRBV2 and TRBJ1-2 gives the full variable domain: EPEVTQTPSHQVTQMGQEVILRCVPISNHLYFYWYRQILGQKVEFLVSFYNNEISEKSEIFDDQFSVERPDGSNFTLKIRSTKLEDSAMYFCASSWRQGSGYTFGSGTRLTVV.

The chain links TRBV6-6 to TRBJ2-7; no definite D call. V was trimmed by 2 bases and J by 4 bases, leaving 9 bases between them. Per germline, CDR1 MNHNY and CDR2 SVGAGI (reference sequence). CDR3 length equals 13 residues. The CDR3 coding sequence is TGTGCCAGCAGTTACGGCCCCTCGTACGAGCAGTACTTC. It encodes CASSYGPSYEQYF.

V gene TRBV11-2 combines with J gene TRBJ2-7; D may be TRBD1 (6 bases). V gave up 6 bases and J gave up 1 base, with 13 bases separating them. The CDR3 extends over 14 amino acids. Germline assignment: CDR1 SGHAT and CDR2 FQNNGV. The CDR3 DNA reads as TGTGCCAGCAGGAAACCCGGGACATCCTACGAGCAGTACTTC. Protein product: CASRKPGTSYEQYF.

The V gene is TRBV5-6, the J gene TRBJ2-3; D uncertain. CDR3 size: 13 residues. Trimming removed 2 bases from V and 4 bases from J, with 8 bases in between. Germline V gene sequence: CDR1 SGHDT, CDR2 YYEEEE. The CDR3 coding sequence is TGTGCCAGCAGCTTCAGTAGTGCAGATACGCAGTATTTT. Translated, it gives CASSFSSADTQYF.

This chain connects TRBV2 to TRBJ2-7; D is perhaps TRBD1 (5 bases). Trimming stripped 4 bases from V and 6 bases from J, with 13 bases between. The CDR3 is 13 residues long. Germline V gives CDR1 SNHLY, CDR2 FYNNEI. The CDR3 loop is CASSGADQGEQYF. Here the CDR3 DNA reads TGTGCCAGCAGTGGTGCGGATCAGGGCGAGCAGTACTTC. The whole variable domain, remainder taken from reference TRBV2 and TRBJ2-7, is EPEVTQTPSHQVTQMGQEVILRCVPISNHLYFYWYRQILGQKVEFLVSFYNNEISEKSEIFDDQFSVERPDGSNFTLKIRSTKLEDSAMYFCASSGADQGEQYFGPGTRLTVT.

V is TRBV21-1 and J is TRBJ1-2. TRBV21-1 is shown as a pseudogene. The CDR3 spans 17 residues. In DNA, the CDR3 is TGTGCCAGCATCCTCCCCTACCGTGAACTGGCTAACTATGGCTACACCTTC. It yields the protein CASILPYRELANYGYTF.

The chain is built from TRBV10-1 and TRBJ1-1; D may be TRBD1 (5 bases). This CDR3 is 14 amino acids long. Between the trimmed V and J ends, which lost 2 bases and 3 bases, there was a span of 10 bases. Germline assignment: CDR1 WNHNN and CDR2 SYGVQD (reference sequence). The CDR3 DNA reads TGCGCCAGCAGTGAGAATGGGGGGTACACTGAAGCTTTCTTT. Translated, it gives CASSENGGYTEAFF.

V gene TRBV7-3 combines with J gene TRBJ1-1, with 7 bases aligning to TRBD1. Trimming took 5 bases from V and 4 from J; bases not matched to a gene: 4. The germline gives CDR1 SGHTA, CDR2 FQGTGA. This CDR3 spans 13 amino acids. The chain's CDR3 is CASSTYRGTEAFF. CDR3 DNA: TGTGCCAGCAGCACGTACAGGGGCACTGAAGCTTTCTTT.

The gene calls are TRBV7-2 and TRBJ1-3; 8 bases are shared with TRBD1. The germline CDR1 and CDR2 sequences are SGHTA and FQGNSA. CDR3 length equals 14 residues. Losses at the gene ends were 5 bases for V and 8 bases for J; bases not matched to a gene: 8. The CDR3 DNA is TGTGCCAGCAGCCTCGACAGGGGATCGGACACCATATATTTT. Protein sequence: CASSLDRGSDTIYF. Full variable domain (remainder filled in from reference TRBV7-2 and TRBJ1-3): GAGVSQSPSNKVTEKGKDVELRCDPISGHTALYWYRQSLGQGLEFLIYFQGNSAPDKSGLPSDRFSAERTGGSVSTLTIQRTQQEDSAVYLCASSLDRGSDTIYFGEGSWLTVV.

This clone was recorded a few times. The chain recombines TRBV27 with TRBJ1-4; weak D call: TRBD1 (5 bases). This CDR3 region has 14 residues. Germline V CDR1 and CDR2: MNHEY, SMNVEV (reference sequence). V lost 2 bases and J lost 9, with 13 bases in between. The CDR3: CASSLGTPTKKLFF. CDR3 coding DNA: TGTGCCAGCAGTTTAGGGACCCCTACGAAAAAACTGTTTTTT.

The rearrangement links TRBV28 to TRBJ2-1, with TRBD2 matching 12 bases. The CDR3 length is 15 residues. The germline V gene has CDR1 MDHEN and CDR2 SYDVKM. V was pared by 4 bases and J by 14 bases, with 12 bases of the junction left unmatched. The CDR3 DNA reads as TGTGCCAGCAGTTCTAGCGGGAGGGCCGGTGGGGTTGAGTTCTTC. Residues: CASSSSGRAGGVEFF.

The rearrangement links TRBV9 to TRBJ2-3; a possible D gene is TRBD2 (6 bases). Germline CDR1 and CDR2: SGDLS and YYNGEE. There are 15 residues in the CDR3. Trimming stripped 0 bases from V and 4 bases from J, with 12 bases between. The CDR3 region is CASSVELEGPDTQYF. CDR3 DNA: TGTGCCAGCAGCGTAGAGTTGGAGGGCCCAGATACGCAGTATTTT.

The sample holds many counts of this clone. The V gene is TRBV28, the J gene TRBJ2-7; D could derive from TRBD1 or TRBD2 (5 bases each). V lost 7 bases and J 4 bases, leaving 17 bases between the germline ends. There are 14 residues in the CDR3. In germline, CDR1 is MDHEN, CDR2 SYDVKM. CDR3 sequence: CASTRAGSNYEQYF. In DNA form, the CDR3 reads TGTGCCAGCACCCGCGCAGGGAGTAATTACGAGCAGTACTTC. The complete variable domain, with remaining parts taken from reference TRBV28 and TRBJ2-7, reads DVKVTQSSRYLVKRTGEKVFLECVQDMDHENMFWYRQDPGLGLRLIYFSYDVKMKEKGDIPEGYSVSREKKERFSLILESASTNQTSMYLCASTRAGSNYEQYFGPGTRLTVT.

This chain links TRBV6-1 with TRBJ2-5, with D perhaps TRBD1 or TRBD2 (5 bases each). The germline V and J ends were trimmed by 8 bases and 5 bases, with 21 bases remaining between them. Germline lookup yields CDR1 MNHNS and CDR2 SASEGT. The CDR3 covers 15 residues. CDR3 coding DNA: TGTGCCAGCGGCCGGGACCCACCAGGGCCGGAGACCCAGTACTTC. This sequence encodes CASGRDPPGPETQYF.

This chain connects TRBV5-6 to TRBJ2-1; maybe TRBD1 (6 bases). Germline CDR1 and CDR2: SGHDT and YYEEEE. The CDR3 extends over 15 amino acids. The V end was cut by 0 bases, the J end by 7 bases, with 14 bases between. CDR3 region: CASSLGTRGWNEQFF. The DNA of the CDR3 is TGTGCCAGCAGCTTGGGGACCAGGGGTTGGAATGAGCAGTTCTTC.

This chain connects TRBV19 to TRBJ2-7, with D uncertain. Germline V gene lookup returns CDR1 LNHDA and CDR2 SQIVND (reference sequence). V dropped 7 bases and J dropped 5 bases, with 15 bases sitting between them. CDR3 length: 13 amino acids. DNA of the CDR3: TGTGCCAGTACCTCGCGGCTCAAAGACGAGCAGTACTTC. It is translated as CASTSRLKDEQYF.

The CDR3 loop is CASSSQGTARASNQPQHF. The CDR3 DNA sequence: TGTGCCAGCAGTTCCCAAGGGACCGCCCGGGCGAGCAATCAGCCCCAGCATTTT. This rearrangement joins TRBV27 to TRBJ1-5; possible D gene TRBD1, 5 bases. The V gene lost 4 bases and the J gene lost 1 base, with 20 bases spanning the gap. The CDR3 loop spans 18 amino acids. Germline CDR1 and CDR2: MNHEY and SMNVEV (reference sequence).

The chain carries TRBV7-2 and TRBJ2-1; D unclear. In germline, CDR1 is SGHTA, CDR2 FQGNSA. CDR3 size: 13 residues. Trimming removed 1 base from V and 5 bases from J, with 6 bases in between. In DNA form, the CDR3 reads TGTGCCAGCAGCTTAGTGGGAAACAATGAGCAGTTCTTC. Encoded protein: CASSLVGNNEQFF.

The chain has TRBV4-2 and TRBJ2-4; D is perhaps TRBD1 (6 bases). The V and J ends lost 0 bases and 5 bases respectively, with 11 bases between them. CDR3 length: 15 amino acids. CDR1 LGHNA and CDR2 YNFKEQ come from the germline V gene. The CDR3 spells CASSQEQGRQNIQYF. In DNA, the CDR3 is TGTGCCAGCAGCCAAGAACAGGGCCGCCAAAACATTCAGTACTTC.

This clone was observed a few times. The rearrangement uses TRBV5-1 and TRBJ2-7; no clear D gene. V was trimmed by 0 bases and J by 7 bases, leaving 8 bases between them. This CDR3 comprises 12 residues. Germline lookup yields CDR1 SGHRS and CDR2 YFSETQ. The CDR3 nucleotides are TGCGCCAGCAGCTTGGAGATCGGGGAGCAGTACTTC. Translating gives CASSLEIGEQYF.

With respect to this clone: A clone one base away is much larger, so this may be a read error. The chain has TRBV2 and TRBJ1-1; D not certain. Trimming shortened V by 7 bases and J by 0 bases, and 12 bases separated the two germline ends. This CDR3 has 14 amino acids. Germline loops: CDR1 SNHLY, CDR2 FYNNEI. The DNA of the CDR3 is TGTGCCAGCACCATTGACAAAGTGAACACTGAAGCTTTCTTT. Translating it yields CASTIDKVNTEAFF.